A selection of T cell receptor beta chains follows, all from one sample in a study of blood T cells in healthy people across ages. MiXCR, run by TCRdb on the 5' RACE reads, gives a single entry per CDR3 protein. This sample has about 510,000 distinct CDR3 sequences; roughly a quarter occur once, and the top ten carry approximately 3.5%. These data were likewise used in another study, on T cells of mothers and their children.

The sequenced sample consisted of blood. The receptors shown here come from a boy younger than 10 in good health. Both conserved end residues are part of each CDR3. D genes are given only for firm matches. Clone size is shown for a subset of rows, as once, few, many or a class of expanded clone.

CDR3,DNA,D,V,length,size,J
CASSIRTGGGTGANVLTF,TGTGCCAGCAGCATTCGGACAGGAGGAGGGACTGGGGCCAACGTCCTGACTTTC,.,TRBV7-9,18,few,TRBJ2-6
CATSSYREADYEQYF,TGTGCCACCAGCAGCTATCGGGAGGCCGACTACGAGCAGTACTTC,TRBD2,TRBV15,15,.,TRBJ2-7
CASSLKESSYNGQFF,TGTGCCAGCAGCTTAAAAGAAAGCTCCTACAATGGGCAGTTCTTC,.,TRBV7-2,15,.,TRBJ2-1
CASSLEVSGGDNEQFF,TGTGCCAGCAGCTTAGAGGTTAGCGGGGGGGACAATGAGCAGTTCTTC,TRBD2,TRBV11-2,16,.,TRBJ2-1
CSVVGAYEQYF,TGCAGCGTTGTAGGCGCCTACGAGCAGTACTTC,.,TRBV29-1,11,many,TRBJ2-7
CASSPSLASEAFF,TGTGCCAGCAGCCCGAGCTTGGCGTCTGAAGCTTTCTTT,.,TRBV7-9,13,.,TRBJ1-1
CASSLRQGGYGYTF,TGTGCCAGCAGTTTACGGCAGGGGGGCTATGGCTACACCTTC,TRBD1,TRBV12-3/TRBV12-4,14,.,TRBJ1-2
CASKPPGRDYEQYF,TGTGCCAGCAAACCACCGGGCCGTGACTACGAGCAGTACTTC,.,TRBV28,14,few,TRBJ2-7
CASGLTSGTEAFF,TGTGCTAGTGGATTGACCAGCGGCACTGAAGCTTTCTTT,.,TRBV12-5,13,few,TRBJ1-1
CSAEDTGKGYEQYF,TGCAGTGCCGAGGACACTGGGAAAGGCTACGAGCAGTACTTC,.,TRBV20-1,14,.,TRBJ2-7
CAIRQTGTNHEQYF,TGTGCCATCAGACAGACAGGGACCAACCACGAGCAGTACTTC,TRBD1,TRBV10-3,14,.,TRBJ2-7
CAISEVRTTGDTQYF,TGTGCCATCAGTGAAGTGCGGACCACAGGGGATACGCAGTATTTT,.,TRBV10-3,15,few,TRBJ2-3
CASSIGAGAANEQFF,TGTGCCAGCAGCATAGGGGCTGGCGCTGCCAATGAGCAGTTCTTC,.,TRBV9,15,few,TRBJ2-1
CASSPQELQLETQYF,TGTGCCAGCAGCCCCCAGGAATTACAATTGGAGACCCAGTACTTC,.,TRBV7-9,15,.,TRBJ2-5
CASSSLGLVTEETQYF,TGTGCCAGCAGCTCCTTAGGACTAGTCACTGAAGAGACCCAGTACTTC,TRBD2,TRBV27,16,few,TRBJ2-5
CASSERRLQGISLRFSGANVLTF,TGTGCCAGCAGTGAACGCCGGCTACAGGGGATTTCTCTTCGTTTTTCTGGGGCCAACGTCCTGACTTTC,TRBD1,TRBV6-1,23,few,TRBJ2-6
CASSCSHPTSGLYNEQFF,TGTGCCAGCAGTTGCTCTCACCCGACTAGCGGGTTATACAATGAGCAGTTCTTC,TRBD2,TRBV6-2/TRBV6-3,18,once,TRBJ2-1